The rows below give T cell receptor beta chains drawn from one sample of a study of control samples from healthy donors and cancer patients. Data came from immunoSEQ multiplex PCR; TCRdb stores just in-frame clones and leaves some out. Here the sample spans roughly 69,000 clones, 83% being singletons. The sample taken for sequencing was blood. The source of these receptors is a man in his sixties in good health. Each CDR3 is given with its conserved first and last residue. D genes are given only for firm matches. Only part of the rows carry a size: once, few, many, or a class if the clone is expanded.

j_call d_call cdr3_length v_call clone_size cdr3_aa cdr3_nt
TRBJ1-4 NA 14 TRBV9 NA CASSVWGPGEKLFF TGTGCCAGCAGCGTTTGGGGGCCGGGTGAAAAACTGTTTTTT
TRBJ2-2 TRBD2 16 TRBV6-6 NA CASRKLAGSYTGELFF TGTGCCAGCAGGAAACTAGCGGGATCATACACCGGGGAGCTGTTTTTT
TRBJ1-1 NA 13 TRBV30 NA CALEQNLNTEAFF TGTGCCTTAGAGCAGAACCTGAACACTGAAGCTTTCTTT
TRBJ2-5 NA 17 TRBV14 NA CASSQGGPGHPQETQYF TGTGCCAGCAGCCAAGGGGGGCCGGGACATCCGCAAGAGACCCAGTACTTC
TRBJ2-3 TRBD2 18 TRBV10-1 few CANPGTSGRAYGADTQYF TGCGCCAACCCTGGGACTAGCGGGAGGGCCTATGGCGCAGATACGCAGTATTTT
TRBJ2-3 NA 11 TRBV27 once CASGKTNTQYF TGTGCCAGCGGAAAAACGAATACGCAGTATTTT
TRBJ2-1 NA 16 TRBV19 NA CASSIDQGNSYNEQFF TGTGCCAGTAGTATAGATCAGGGGAACTCCTACAATGAGCAGTTCTTC
TRBJ2-3 NA 15 TRBV6-6 NA CASRATGSGTDTQYF TGTGCCAGCAGGGCGACTGGCTCCGGGACAGATACGCAGTATTTT
TRBJ1-2 TRBD1 16 TRBV6-6 NA CASSYSGQGVDYGYTF TGTGCCAGCAGTTACTCTGGCCAGGGGGTAGACTATGGCTACACCTTC
TRBJ1-2 NA 16 TRBV5-1 NA CASSLGSWGRKNGYTF TGCGCCAGCAGCTTGGGAAGTTGGGGGCGCAAAAATGGCTACACCTTC
TRBJ1-3 NA 13 TRBV7-9 NA CASNDRTGNTIYF TGTGCCAGCAACGACAGGACTGGAAACACCATATATTTT
TRBJ1-6 NA 14 TRBV5-1 NA CASSRGGKNSPLHF TGCGCCAGCAGTCGGGGAGGGAAAAATTCACCCCTCCACTTT
TRBJ1-2 NA 14 TRBV10-3 few CAISESSQYYGYTF TGTGCCATCAGTGAGAGTTCGCAGTACTATGGCTACACCTTC
TRBJ2-2 TRBD2 17 TRBV4-3 NA CASSQVPLGTTAGELFF TGCGCCAGCAGCCAAGTTCCCCTGGGGACTACGGCCGGGGAGCTGTTTTTT
TRBJ1-5 NA 16 TRBV27 NA CASSPEHGLSNQPQHF TGTGCCAGCAGTCCAGAACACGGACTAAGCAATCAGCCCCAGCATTTT
TRBJ1-5 NA 13 TRBV5-4 NA CASSFERGQPQHF TGTGCCAGCAGCTTCGAGCGAGGTCAGCCCCAGCATTTT
TRBJ1-5 NA 16 TRBV15 once CATSRSGTGIGQPQHF TGTGCCACCAGCAGATCCGGCACAGGGATCGGTCAGCCCCAGCATTTT
TRBJ1-1 NA 13 TRBV27 NA CASRGGMNTEAFF TGTGCCAGCAGAGGGGGGATGAACACTGAAGCTTTCTTT
TRBJ1-6 TRBD1 15 TRBV7-9 NA CASSKGGQGNSPLHF TGTGCCAGCAGCAAAGGGGGACAGGGTAATTCACCCCTCCACTTT
TRBJ2-7 TRBD2 14 TRBV19 NA CASTIAGGPYEQYF TGTGCCAGTACCATAGCGGGAGGGCCCTACGAGCAGTACTTC
TRBJ2-1 TRBD2 16 TRBV3-1/TRBV3-2 NA CASSQNLAELYNEQFF TGTGCCAGCAGCCAAAACCTAGCGGAGCTATACAATGAGCAGTTCTTC
TRBJ1-2 NA 13 TRBV5-1 NA CASSLGLGDGYTF TGCGCCAGCAGCTTGGGTCTCGGGGATGGCTACACCTTC
TRBJ2-7 TRBD1 14 TRBV18 NA CASSPAGGNYEQYF TGTGCCAGCTCACCGGCAGGGGGCAACTACGAGCAGTACTTC
TRBJ1-1 NA 14 TRBV10-2 NA CASSDRRRTTEAFF TGCGCCAGCAGTGATAGGCGGCGAACCACTGAAGCTTTCTTT
TRBJ1-5 NA 15 TRBV5-5 few CASSLGGAGNQPQHF TGTGCCAGCAGCTTGGGGGGGGCTGGCAATCAGCCCCAGCATTTT
TRBJ2-7 TRBD2 15 TRBV27 NA CASSLSTSGTYEQYF TGTGCCAGCAGTTTAAGTACTAGCGGAACCTACGAGCAGTACTTC
TRBJ1-2 TRBD1 18 TRBV6-6 NA CASSHTSNRQGASYGYTF TGTGCCAGCAGTCACACATCTAACCGACAGGGGGCTTCCTATGGCTACACCTTC
TRBJ1-1 NA 13 TRBV7-8 NA CASSLQQNTEAFF TGTGCCAGCAGCTTACAACAGAACACTGAAGCTTTCTTT
TRBJ2-3 NA 14 TRBV7-2 NA CASSLDHNTDTQYF TGTGCCAGCAGCTTAGACCATAACACAGATACGCAGTATTTT
TRBJ2-1 NA 13 TRBV7-2 few CASSFSAYNEQFF TGTGCCAGCAGCTTCAGCGCCTACAATGAGCAGTTCTTC
TRBJ2-1 TRBD2 15 TRBV19 NA CASSPLAGGGNEQFF TGTGCCAGTAGTCCCTTAGCGGGAGGGGGGAATGAGCAGTTCTTC
TRBJ2-1 TRBD2 14 TRBV5-4 NA CASNPSGNYNEQFF TGTGCCAGCAATCCTAGCGGAAACTACAATGAGCAGTTCTTC
TRBJ2-1 TRBD2 17 TRBV7-3 NA CASSLRAQGGSENEQFF TGTGCCAGCAGCTTAAGGGCCCAGGGAGGGTCGGAAAATGAGCAGTTCTTC
TRBJ2-7 TRBD1 16 TRBV19 NA CASSIKPGQGAREQYF TGTGCCAGTAGTATAAAACCGGGACAGGGGGCGCGGGAGCAGTACTTC
TRBJ1-5 TRBD1 17 TRBV4-1 NA CASSQEPGQGSNQPQHF TGCGCCAGCAGCCAAGAGCCGGGACAGGGTAGCAATCAGCCCCAGCATTTT
TRBJ1-1 NA 13 TRBV3-1/TRBV3-2 NA CASSQVQNTEAFF TGTGCCAGCAGCCAAGTACAAAACACTGAAGCTTTCTTT
TRBJ2-1 TRBD2 17 TRBV10-3 NA CAISERLADTHRHEQFF TGTGCCATCAGTGAGAGACTAGCGGATACGCACCGTCATGAGCAGTTCTTC
TRBJ2-4 NA 14 TRBV6-2/TRBV6-3 NA CASSTPVSKNIQYF TGTGCCAGCAGTACCCCAGTCTCCAAAAACATTCAGTACTTC
TRBJ1-3 NA 16 TRBV6-2/TRBV6-3 NA CASSRTLSGEGNTIYF TGTGCCAGCAGTCGAACACTCTCAGGGGAAGGAAACACCATATATTTT
TRBJ2-1 TRBD1 15 TRBV27 few CASRYGTGSRNEQFF TGTGCCAGCAGATACGGGACAGGGTCTCGCAATGAGCAGTTCTTC
TRBJ2-5 TRBD2 12 TRBV12-3/TRBV12-4 medium-sized CASSDPGGTQYF TGTGCCAGCAGCGACCCGGGGGGGACCCAGTACTTC
TRBJ2-1 NA 11 TRBV12-3/TRBV12-4 NA CASSKQVGQFF TGTGCCAGCAGTAAGCAAGTAGGGCAGTTCTTC
TRBJ2-7 NA 11 TRBV20-1 NA CSAPLVGEQYF TGCAGTGCCCCCCTGGTTGGCGAGCAGTACTTC
TRBJ2-1 NA 11 TRBV20-1 few CSALSYNEQFF TGCAGTGCCTTGAGTTACAATGAGCAGTTCTTC
TRBJ2-3 NA 12 TRBV19 NA CASTQGRDTQYF TGTGCCAGTACCCAAGGGCGAGATACGCAGTATTTT
TRBJ2-7 NA 13 TRBV3-1/TRBV3-2 once CASSPPRGDEQYF TGTGCCAGCAGCCCCCCTCGTGGGGACGAGCAGTACTTC
TRBJ1-2 NA 15 TRBV5-1 NA CASGNGEEVLSGYTF TGCGCCAGCGGAAACGGGGAGGAGGTTCTGAGTGGCTACACCTTC
TRBJ1-5 TRBD1 16 TRBV7-2 NA CASSPRQGLFDQPQHF TGTGCCAGCAGCCCCCGACAGGGTTTATTCGATCAGCCCCAGCATTTT
TRBJ2-3 NA 17 TRBV7-2 few CASSAQKAAGPTDTQYF TGTGCCAGCAGCGCCCAAAAGGCAGCGGGCCCCACAGATACGCAGTATTTT
TRBJ2-7 TRBD2 17 TRBV18 NA CASSPTKTSGLGYEQYF TGTGCCAGCTCACCAACGAAGACTAGCGGTTTAGGATACGAGCAGTACTTC
TRBJ2-2 TRBD2 15 TRBV19 NA CASSTLAGGPGELFF TGTGCCAGTAGTACCTTAGCGGGAGGGCCCGGGGAGCTGTTTTTT
TRBJ1-1 TRBD1 15 TRBV5-4 NA CASSSPGQGNTEAFF TGTGCCAGCAGCTCACCCGGACAGGGGAACACTGAAGCTTTCTTT
TRBJ2-1 NA 14 TRBV5-8 NA CASAIGQLYNEQFF TGTGCCAGCGCCATAGGGCAGCTTTACAATGAGCAGTTCTTC
TRBJ2-7 NA 13 TRBV7-2 NA CASSLGLSYEQYF TGTGCCAGCAGCTTAGGTCTCTCCTACGAGCAGTACTTC
TRBJ1-1 NA 13 TRBV5-1 NA CASSLNSLTEAFF TGCGCCAGCAGCTTGAACAGCCTCACTGAAGCTTTCTTT